This T cell receptor beta chain was sequenced during a study of glioma-infiltrating T cells after dendritic cell vaccination. Study in general: Dendritic cell vaccination trial patients had either newly diagnosed or recurrent glioblastoma. Findings and caveats of the study: Estimated pretreatment TIL content predicted outcome after dendritic cell vaccination.

V was pared by 3 bases and J by 3 bases, with 15 bases between. From germline, CDR1 is LNHDA and CDR2 SQIVND (reference sequence). This CDR3 contains 15 residues. Primers: 60 V beta forward and 13 J beta reverse. The table came from immunoSEQ multiplex PCR; TCRdb's copy has only in-frame clones and leaves some out. The sample contains some 10,000 clones, over 65% of which appear only once. Specified time point: after dendritic cell vaccination, including at tumor progression/relapse. On this clone: Its target is unknown.

This receptor was taken from a human donor with glioblastoma. The rearrangement links TRBV19 to TRBJ2-7; tentatively, D is TRBD1 (5 bases). The specimen was blood, collected after dendritic cell vaccination. The CDR3 DNA sequence: TGTGCCAGTAGTATGGGGCGTGGGAATTACTACGAGCAGTACTTC. Translated, it gives CASSMGRGNYYEQYF.